This TCR beta chain stems from a study of blood T cells in healthy people across ages. Study outcomes and limitations: Higher diversity, along with more naive CD4+ cells, distinguished long-lived donors from aged donors. Naive T cell percentage showed a strong correlation with the diversity of TCR beta.

Trimming removed 7 bases at V and 0 bases at J, with 7 bases between. The CDR3 runs 13 residues. CDR1 and CDR2 (germline): LNHDA, SQIVND (reference sequence). With a J-beta primer mix and a sample-barcoded 5' primer, a second PCR ran about 7 to 12 cycles. Each of the samples gave a minimum of 3 million paired-end reads that contained CDR3. TCRdb processed the 5' RACE reads anew with MiXCR; each CDR3 protein has one entry. The sample lists some 560,000 distinct CDR3 sequences; roughly a quarter were seen once. Remarks on this clonotype: Its antigen remains unknown.

These data were also reused for a study on T cells of mothers and their children.

The rearrangement joins TRBV19 to TRBJ1-5; no clear D. The sample taken for sequencing was blood. This TCR came from a boy aged 2-15 years in good health. The CDR3 region is CASNPASNQPQHF. CDR3 DNA: TGTGCCAGTAACCCCGCTAGCAATCAGCCCCAGCATTTT.